The clone carrying this T cell receptor (beta chain) has a handful of counts. Antigen: not known. This entry comes from a study of blood T cells in healthy people across ages. Germline values: CDR1 SGHTA, CDR2 FQGNSA. Trimming left V 2 bases short and J 11 bases short, with 10 bases between. The CDR3 covers 12 residues. Study findings and constraints: For the donors, CMV status was unknown and possibly confounded expanded clonotype changes.

Combining a sample-barcoded 5' primer with a J-beta primer mix, a second PCR ran for 7 to 11 cycles. Each cDNA molecule was tagged by a template-switch adaptor with 12 random nucleotides. TCRdb re-analysed the 5' RACE reads in MiXCR, keeping a single row per CDR3 protein. The sample holds 550,000 to 750,000 distinct CDR3 sequences, roughly 21% seen once. The sequence was obtained from a man between 65 and 79 years old in good health. Material: blood. V and J are TRBV7-2 and TRBJ1-5, with D hard to call. CDR3 in amino acids: CASSLNGDTQHF. The CDR3 DNA sequence: TGTGCCAGCAGCTTAAACGGGGATACCCAGCATTTT.